Listed here are 20 T cell receptor beta chains from one sample, sequenced in a study of shared clonotypes between healthy human individuals (dated by TCRdb to between 2020 and 2021). Library preparation used the immunoSEQ multiplex PCR assay. Here the immuneACCESS table is served through TCRdb, limited to in-frame sequences with V and J called. Missing clones are a known gap in these copies; in checked studies unresolved V genes cover under half, and the rest lacks a known reason. This sample is represented by about 1.5 million clones; around 98% of them were singletons. The ten most abundant clones make up about 0.45% of the sample. What was sequenced was naive CD4+ T cells sorted from blood. The label giving this sample's cell subset or site can be read as: CD45RA+ positively selected. All receptors derive from a man aged 25-45 years in good health.

The chain is built from TRBV19 and TRBJ2-7, with unresolved D. The CDR3 sequence is 15 residues long. The V and J ends lost 9 bases and 0 bases respectively, with 18 bases between them. Germline V CDR1 and CDR2: LNHDA, SQIVND (reference sequence). Here the CDR3 DNA reads TGTGCCAGCACCCCTTCGGTCCTTTCCTCCTACGAGCAGTACTTC. Its translation is CASTPSVLSSYEQYF.

The V and J genes are TRBV28 and TRBJ2-5; D might be TRBD2 (5 bases). Germline V gene lookup returns CDR1 MDHEN and CDR2 SYDVKM. The CDR3 is 12 amino acids. The V end was cut by 8 bases, the J end by 3 bases, with 10 bases between. The CDR3 bases are TGTGCCAGCCGGGGTTGGGAAGAGACCCAGTACTTC. This encodes CASRGWEETQYF.

V and J are TRBV18 and TRBJ1-5, with 9 bases aligning to TRBD1. CDR3 size: 16 residues. V was pared by 3 bases and J by 4 bases, with 7 bases of the junction left unmatched. CDR1 KGHSH and CDR2 LQKENI come from the germline V gene. The CDR3 spells CASSPNPGTGNQPQHF. CDR3 coding DNA: TGTGCCAGCTCACCTAACCCCGGGACAGGGAATCAGCCCCAGCATTTT.

The chain joins TRBV9 to TRBJ2-2; D remains unclear. The V gene lost 0 bases and the J gene lost 9 bases, with 12 bases spanning the gap. The CDR3 totals 14 residues. CDR1 and CDR2 (germline): SGDLS, YYNGEE. The CDR3 DNA reads as TGTGCCAGCAGCGTAGCCCTAGAGTTCCGGGAGCTGTTTTTT. Its protein is CASSVALEFRELFF.

V gene TRBV25-1 combines with J gene TRBJ2-3, with 8 positions matching TRBD1. The CDR3 runs to 14 residues. Unmatched junction bases numbered 8, after V lost 4 bases and J lost 8 bases. Looked up from germline, CDR1 is MGHDK and CDR2 is SYGVNS. The CDR3 nucleotides are TGTGCCAGCAGTGCCTCAGGGGGCATTGGTACGCAGTATTTT. It specifies CASSASGGIGTQYF.

The V and J genes are TRBV28 and TRBJ1-2, with 8 bases lining up with TRBD1. Germline V lookup: CDR1 MDHEN, CDR2 SYDVKM. The CDR3 is 14 amino acids. J lost 5 bases, V lost 5 bases, and 7 bases had no gene match. The CDR3 nucleotides read TGTGCCAGCAGTGTCCAGGGGGCGCTTTATGGCTACACCTTC. This gives the protein CASSVQGALYGYTF.

The chain joins TRBV9 to TRBJ2-2; 8 bases match TRBD2. V shed 1 base, J shed 7 bases, and the junction held 9 bases outside the gene matches. CDR3 length equals 16 residues. Germline lookup yields CDR1 SGDLS and CDR2 YYNGEE. In DNA form, the CDR3 reads TGTGCCAGCAGCGTAAGCGGTGGGACTAGATTCGGGGAGCTGTTTTTT. This codes for CASSVSGGTRFGELFF.

The count of this clone is one. The chain couples TRBV5-1 to TRBJ2-1, with 11 bases identical to TRBD2. Germline-derived CDR1 and CDR2 are SGHRS and YFSETQ. The CDR3 contains 13 residues. J lost 5 bases, V lost 6 bases, and 1 base had no gene match. The CDR3 nucleotides are TGCGCCAGCACTAGCGGGAGGAACAATGAGCAGTTCTTC. It encodes CASTSGRNNEQFF. Drawing the rest from reference TRBV5-1 and TRBJ2-1, the complete variable domain is KAGVTQTPRYLIKTRGQQVTLSCSPISGHRSVSWYQQTPGQGLQFLFEYFSETQRNKGNFPGRFSGRQFSNSRSEMNVSTLELGDSALYLCASTSGRNNEQFFGPGTRLTVL.

The table lists this clone with a count of one. V and J are TRBV5-6 and TRBJ2-7; no clear D. CDR1 is SGHDT, CDR2 YYEEEE, per germline. CDR3 length: 15 amino acids. Trimming stripped 0 bases from V and 3 bases from J, with 13 bases between. The CDR3 DNA reads TGTGCCAGCAGCTTGGCGGTTTCCCCTCTCTACGAGCAGTACTTC. It translates to CASSLAVSPLYEQYF.

This sequence joins TRBV28 and TRBJ2-7, with D perhaps TRBD2 (6 bases). Germline assignment: CDR1 MDHEN and CDR2 SYDVKM. The V and J ends lost 7 bases and 2 bases respectively, with 18 bases between them. CDR3 length: 15 amino acids. CDR3 amino acids: CASTASWDSAYEQYF. CDR3 in DNA: TGTGCCAGCACCGCCTCCTGGGACTCCGCCTACGAGCAGTACTTC.

The chain is built from TRBV9 and TRBJ2-5, with D unresolved. V gave up 0 bases and J gave up 3 bases, with 9 bases separating them. The CDR3 is 14 amino acids. CDR1 and CDR2 (germline): SGDLS, YYNGEE. CDR3 region: CASSVGAVEETQYF. CDR3 coding DNA: TGTGCCAGCAGCGTAGGGGCTGTAGAAGAGACCCAGTACTTC.

V and J are TRBV5-4 and TRBJ1-2; 7 bases are a match to TRBD1. This CDR3 contains 16 residues. V shed 0 bases, J shed 2 bases, and the junction held 7 bases outside the gene matches. Germline CDR1 is SGHNT and CDR2 is YYREEE (reference sequence). The CDR3 DNA sequence: TGTGCCAGCAGCTTGGCCGAAAGGGGGCGAAACTATGGCTACACCTTC. This gives the protein CASSLAERGRNYGYTF.

The rearrangement uses TRBV5-1 and TRBJ2-1; weak D call: TRBD2 (6 bases). There are 17 residues in the CDR3. Per germline, CDR1 SGHRS and CDR2 YFSETQ. V was trimmed by 1 base and J by 0 bases, leaving 14 bases between them. The CDR3 bases are TGCGCCAGCAGCTTGACGGGGGTACTCAGCTCCTACAATGAGCAGTTCTTC. Translation: CASSLTGVLSSYNEQFF.

The chain combines TRBV6-1 with TRBJ2-1, with TRBD1 identical over 7 bases. Germline V CDR1 and CDR2: MNHNS, SASEGT. The CDR3 length is 13 residues. V gave up 5 bases and J gave up 8 bases; unmatched junction bases: 6. The CDR3 here is CASSRDRVDEQFF. The CDR3 DNA reads as TGTGCCAGCAGTCGAGACAGGGTAGATGAGCAGTTCTTC.

This clone appeared a single time. Distinct nucleotide sequences in the sample also encode this CDR3. This chain joins TRBV30 and TRBJ2-7; no clear D. CDR1 and CDR2 from the germline V gene are GTSNPN and SVGIG (reference sequence). The CDR3 sequence is 10 residues long. V was trimmed by 5 bases and J by 2 bases, leaving 4 bases between them. CDR3 region: CAWGTYEQYF. The CDR3 nucleotides read TGTGCCTGGGGAACCTACGAGCAGTACTTC.

CDR3 region: CASSSYTRVSSSYEQYF. CDR3 nucleotide sequence: TGCGCCAGCAGCTCCTATACTAGAGTCTCGAGCTCCTACGAGCAGTACTTC. The chain employs TRBV5-1 and TRBJ2-7; the D gene is possibly TRBD2 (5 bases). CDR1 and CDR2 from the germline V gene are SGHRS and YFSETQ. Trimming cost V 3 bases and J 0 bases, with 19 bases left between them. This CDR3 has 17 residues.

The gene calls are TRBV10-3 and TRBJ1-4; D may be TRBD1 (6 bases). Germline V CDR1 and CDR2: ENHRY, SYGVKD. Trimming removed 0 bases at V and 7 bases at J, with 12 bases between. The CDR3 spans 15 residues. The CDR3 coding sequence is TGTGCCATCAGTGAGTCCAGGGGCTCGGGTGAAAAACTGTTTTTT. It specifies CAISESRGSGEKLFF.

The chain couples TRBV10-2 to TRBJ2-1; D possibly corresponds to TRBD2 (6 bases). This CDR3 has 11 residues. Per the germline V gene, CDR1 is WSHSY and CDR2 is SAAADI. V was pared by 11 bases and J by 8 bases, with 13 bases between. CDR3 loop: CAGTTGDEQFF. In DNA, the CDR3 is TGCGCCGGAACTACGGGGGATGAGCAGTTCTTC.

The chain employs TRBV4-1 and TRBJ2-1; possible D gene TRBD2, 6 bases. The V gene's germline CDR1 is MGHRA and CDR2 YSYEKL. With 3 bases removed from V and 9 bases from J, the gap between germline ends came to 24 bases. This CDR3 region has 17 residues. DNA for the CDR3: TGCGCCAGCAGCCATCCCGGGGACTTTTCCCTATTGGGTGAGCAGTTCTTC. It translates to CASSHPGDFSLLGEQFF.

This clone was counted a single time. This chain uses TRBV4-1 with TRBJ2-7; 9 bases are shared with TRBD1. V was clipped by 4 bases and J by 4 bases; unmatched bases: 5. CDR1 is MGHRA, CDR2 YSYEKL, per germline. The CDR3 is made up of 14 amino acids. The CDR3 DNA reads TGCGCCAGCAGCCCCCGGGACAGGGAGTACGAGCAGTACTTC. This sequence encodes CASSPRDREYEQYF.